This passage covers 16 T cell receptor beta chains from one sample sequenced in a study of T cells in Graves' hyperthyroidism and ophthalmopathy. Using RNA transcripts as the source, TCR beta CDR3 regions were amplified. The primer set for the first-round RT-PCR of the TCR CDR3 was HTBI. TCRdb passed the multiplex PCR reads through MiXCR, listing each CDR3 protein once. Among 500,000 to 650,000 distinct CDR3 sequences listed, just under 20% were seen once. Sequenced material: blood. The receptor set was obtained from a man in his forties with Graves' ophthalmopathy.

The chain is built from TRBV27 and TRBJ1-1; D remains ambiguous. The CDR3 contains 14 residues. Per germline, CDR1 MNHEY and CDR2 SMNVEV (reference sequence). The V gene lost 4 bases and the J gene lost 2 bases, with 11 bases spanning the gap. Here the CDR3 reads CASSYGPVNTEAFF. As DNA, the CDR3 is TGTGCCAGCAGTTACGGCCCGGTCAACACTGAAGCTTTCTTT.

This clonotype was picked up a small number of times. The gene calls are TRBV7-9 and TRBJ2-5; 7 bases fit TRBD1. J lost 2 bases, V lost 4 bases, and 4 bases had no gene match. Germline lookup yields CDR1 SEHNR and CDR2 FQNEAQ (reference sequence). The CDR3 is made up of 14 amino acids. The CDR3 sequence: CASSYSGQQETQYF. The CDR3 DNA reads as TGTGCCAGCAGCTATTCGGGACAGCAAGAGACCCAGTACTTC.

In its sample, this clonotype was seen a few times. V usage is TRBV11-2 and J usage is TRBJ2-7; no firm D call. The CDR3 is 12 residues long. Germline CDR1 and CDR2: SGHAT and FQNNGV. Trimming left V 3 bases short and J 9 bases short, with 12 bases between. The CDR3 loop reads CASSLGPSPQYF. For the CDR3, the DNA is TGTGCCAGCAGCTTGGGCCCGAGCCCGCAGTACTTC. Looking up the rest from reference TRBV11-2 and TRBJ2-7 gives the full variable domain: EAGVAQSPRYKIIEKRQSVAFWCNPISGHATLYWYQQILGQGPKLLIQFQNNGVVDDSQLPKDRFSAERLKGVDSTLKIQPAKLEDSAVYLCASSLGPSPQYFGPGTRLTVT.

In its sample, this clonotype was seen many times. The chain links TRBV18 to TRBJ1-3; possibly TRBD1 for D (5 bases). Germline lookup yields CDR1 KGHSH and CDR2 LQKENI. The CDR3 is 15 amino acids. V was pared by 0 bases and J by 1 base, with 7 bases between. Here the CDR3 reads CASSPPGLSGNTIYF. The CDR3 DNA reads as TGTGCCAGCTCACCACCGGGACTTTCTGGAAACACCATATATTTT.

Many counts were recorded for this clonotype. This rearrangement joins TRBV11-2 to TRBJ1-1; D remains unclear. Trimming removed 3 bases at V and 6 bases at J, with 11 bases between. Germline V lookup: CDR1 SGHAT, CDR2 FQNNGV. The CDR3 is made up of 13 amino acids. DNA of the CDR3: TGTGCCAGCAGCTTGGTCCTGGACCCTGAAGCTTTCTTT. Translation gives CASSLVLDPEAFF.

The chain joins TRBV24-1 to TRBJ1-2, with a tentative D call TRBD1 (5 bases). Per the germline V gene, CDR1 is KGHDR and CDR2 is SFDVKD. This CDR3 is 13 amino acids long. The ends were cut back, 3 bases at V and 5 bases at J, with 9 bases in the middle. CDR3 sequence reads: CATSDGTAYGYTF. CDR3 sequence (DNA): TGTGCCACCAGTGATGGGACCGCATATGGCTACACCTTC.

The table lists this clonotype with many counts. The chain recombines TRBV6-2 or TRBV6-3 with TRBJ2-1; D could derive from TRBD1 or TRBD2 (5 bases each). Germline V lookup: CDR1 MNHEY, CDR2 SVGEGT. This CDR3 contains 16 residues. The V gene lost 2 bases and the J gene lost 7 bases, with 18 bases spanning the gap. In DNA, the CDR3 is TGTGCCAGCAGTTACCCAGCGGACACAACCCGAAATGAGCAGTTCTTC. Residues: CASSYPADTTRNEQFF.

J is TRBJ1-2 and V is TRBV9; D unclear. Trimming cost V 6 bases and J 4 bases, with 16 bases left between them. Germline V CDR1 and CDR2: SGDLS, YYNGEE. This CDR3 region has 14 residues. The CDR3 here is CASTITPLSYGYTF. The CDR3 DNA reads TGTGCCAGCACCATAACTCCCCTGTCCTATGGCTACACCTTC.

This clonotype was observed a few times. V usage is TRBV7-9 and J usage is TRBJ1-2; no clear D. V lost 4 bases and J 8 bases, leaving 14 bases between the germline ends. This CDR3 has 13 residues. Germline CDR1 and CDR2: SEHNR and FQNEAQ (reference sequence). The CDR3 nucleotides read TGTGCCAGCAGCTCAGCAGGCTACGGAGGCTACACCTTC. It yields the protein CASSSAGYGGYTF.

The rearrangement joins TRBV16 to TRBJ2-7; D unclear. Per germline, CDR1 KGHSY and CDR2 FQNENV. Trimming pared 4 bases from V and 5 bases from J, leaving 9 bases between. There are 12 residues in the CDR3. CDR3 protein: CASSRLSNEQYF. The CDR3 DNA reads TGTGCCAGCAGCCGTCTCTCGAACGAGCAGTACTTC.

This clonotype appeared a few times. This rearrangement joins TRBV29-1 to TRBJ2-1; D possibly uses TRBD1 or TRBD2 (5 bases each). The CDR3 is made up of 11 amino acids. The germline gives CDR1 SQVTM, CDR2 ANQGSEA. V lost 4 bases, J lost 8 bases, and 9 bases lay in between. CDR3 nucleotides: TGCAGCGTTGCAGGGACGTATGAGCAGTTCTTC. Encoded protein: CSVAGTYEQFF.

Details on this clonotype: This could be a read error, since a much larger clone is one nucleotide away. Likely a read error: the CDR3 ends without its conserved phenylalanine or tryptophan. The chain links TRBV20-1 to TRBJ2-1, with 9 bases fitting TRBD1. Per germline, CDR1 DFQATT and CDR2 SNEGSKA (reference sequence). Trimming cost V 4 bases and J 7 bases; bases outside gene matches: 8. The CDR3 is 14 amino acids. CDR3 protein: CSAIRQGGRNEQFL. The CDR3 nucleotides read TGCAGTGCTATCCGACAGGGGGGACGGAATGAGCAGTTCCTC.

This clonotype was observed a few times. J is TRBJ1-2 and V is TRBV5-1; TRBD1 agrees at 8 bases. The CDR3 is 13 amino acids. After removal of 4 bases from V and 8 bases from J, the junction contained 7 bases not matched to a gene. In germline, CDR1 is SGHRS, CDR2 YFSETQ. This chain's CDR3 is CASSMTGAKGYTF. Written as DNA, the CDR3 is TGCGCCAGCAGCATGACAGGGGCGAAGGGCTACACCTTC.

This rearrangement joins TRBV4-1 to TRBJ2-7, with D perhaps TRBD1 or TRBD2 (5 bases each). The germline CDR1 and CDR2 sequences are MGHRA and YSYEKL. V was shortened by 1 base and J by 2 bases, with 12 bases between the two germline ends. The CDR3 length is 15 residues. The CDR3 DNA reads as TGCGCCAGCAGCCAAGTTCGGGGACCGACCTACGAGCAGTACTTC. Translation gives CASSQVRGPTYEQYF.

In this sample, this clonotype turned up a few times. The rearrangement uses TRBV29-1 and TRBJ2-1; 9 bases map to TRBD1. Trimming removed 8 bases from V and 5 bases from J; junction bases left unmatched: 4. The CDR3 spans 12 residues. Germline CDR1 and CDR2: SQVTM and ANQGSEA. CDR3 in amino acids: CSIWTGDNEQFF. The CDR3 bases are TGCAGCATCTGGACAGGGGACAATGAGCAGTTCTTC.

This chain connects TRBV6-2 or TRBV6-3 to TRBJ2-7; no definite D call. Trimming took off 0 bases at V and 4 bases at J, with 10 bases between the two ends. Germline CDR1 and CDR2: MNHEY and SVGEGT. The length of the CDR3 is 14 residues. CDR3 DNA sequence: TGTGCCAGCAGTTACTCAGCTATACAGTACGAGCAGTACTTC. This translates into CASSYSAIQYEQYF.